What follows is one T cell receptor (beta chain) and its context. The sample belongs to a study of cytomegalovirus exposure and HLA in healthy donors. Amplification used 60 Vbeta primers and 13 Jbeta primers. Sequencing used immunoSEQ multiplex PCR; TCRdb keeps in-frame clones, though not all of them. The data contain tens of thousands of clones, over 70% of them seen just once; the ten biggest clones take up around 3.1%. The CDR3 spans 13 residues. In germline, CDR1 is SGHNT, CDR2 YYREEE (reference sequence). V gave up 0 bases and J gave up 2 bases, with 5 bases separating them. Sequenced material: PBMCs. The receptor comes from a man aged 18 to 35 in good health and CMV-seronegative. The genes are TRBV5-4 and TRBJ1-2; TRBD1 is a possible D gene (5 bases). The CDR3 protein is CASSLEGNYGYTF. Written as DNA, the CDR3 is TGTGCCAGCAGCTTGGAGGGGAACTATGGCTACACCTTC. The full variable domain, its missing parts supplied by reference TRBV5-4 and TRBJ1-2, is ETGVTQSPTHLIKTRGQQVTLRCSSQSGHNTVSWYQQALGQGPQFIFQYYREEENGRGNFPPRFSGLQFPNYSSELNVNALELDDSALYLCASSLEGNYGYTFGSGTRLTVV.